Presented here are 10 T cell receptor beta chains from one specimen sequenced in a study of human T cells and chemical hapten exposure. One entry per CDR3 protein, called by TCRdb with MiXCR from the RACE reads. Seen here are 75,000 to 95,000 distinct CDR3 sequences, 12% observed once, and the top ten hold roughly 3.6%. The time point is: patch test 1, 2 weeks after DPC sensitization. Treatment noted: therapeutic diphenylcyclopropenone sensitization with weekly scalp DPC. This material consisted of whole blood, taken in connection with sensitization to the hapten diphenylcyclopropenone (DPC). These receptors were obtained from a woman aged 55-70 years with alopecia areata. Some clones in this sample may be carry-over from other donors' samples.

In this sample, this clonotype turned up many times. The V and J genes are TRBV7-9 and TRBJ1-2; 7 nucleotides line up with TRBD1. Germline V gene sequence: CDR1 SEHNR, CDR2 FQNEAQ (reference sequence). This CDR3 has 16 residues. V gave up 0 bases and J gave up 3 bases; unmatched junction bases: 7. The DNA for the CDR3 is TGTGCCAGCAGCTTAGCGGGGACAGAGGTTTACTATGGCTACACCTTC. This sequence encodes CASSLAGTEVYYGYTF.

V usage is TRBV3-1 and J usage is TRBJ1-2; D is ambiguous. Germline V gene data show CDR1 as LGHDT and CDR2 as YNNKEL (reference sequence). The CDR3 contains 16 residues. Trimming took off 1 base at V and 4 bases at J, with 16 bases between the two ends. As DNA, the CDR3 is TGTGCCAGCAGCCAAGTTTCGGGCAGTTCTCGCTATGGCTACACCTTC. Amino acid sequence: CASSQVSGSSRYGYTF.

This clonotype was observed many times. This chain uses TRBV27 with TRBJ1-3, with 9 bases that match TRBD1. Germline-derived CDR1 and CDR2 are MNHEY and SMNVEV (reference sequence). Trimming at V came to 6 bases and at J to 2 bases, leaving 5 bases not matched to a gene. The CDR3 extends over 15 amino acids. The CDR3 DNA reads TGTGCCAGCAGCAGGACAGGGGTGGCTGGAAACACCATATATTTT. This codes for CASSRTGVAGNTIYF.

This clonotype was recorded once. This chain connects TRBV12-3 or TRBV12-4 to TRBJ2-4; possibly TRBD1 for D (5 bases). This CDR3 contains 14 residues. The V end lost 7 bases, the J end lost 9 bases, and 19 bases lay between the germline ends. The CDR3 is CASNSWEKGIIQYF. CDR3 sequence (DNA): TGTGCCAGCAACTCGTGGGAAAAGGGGATCATTCAGTACTTC.

CDR3 bases: TGTGCCAGCTCGAGAAAAAGGACTAGCGGCGGGGAGCTGTTTTTT. It yields the protein CASSRKRTSGGELFF. The chain has TRBV6-2 or TRBV6-3 and TRBJ2-2; 10 nucleotides match TRBD2. Germline CDR1 and CDR2: MNHEY and SVGEGT. J gave up 7 bases and V 8 bases, and 10 bases lay outside the gene matches. The length of the CDR3 is 15 residues.

This clonotype was seen repeatedly, ten times or more. The chain combines TRBV5-1 with TRBJ1-4; 8 bases are a match to TRBD1. The germline V gene encodes CDR1 SGHRS and CDR2 YFSETQ. The CDR3 extends over 16 amino acids. J gave up 0 bases and V 5 bases, and 6 bases lay outside the gene matches. CDR3 sequence reads: CASSMGQVSTNEKLFF. The CDR3 bases are TGCGCCAGCAGTATGGGACAGGTTTCAACTAATGAAAAACTGTTTTTT.

The genes are TRBV9 and TRBJ1-1; no definite D call. The ends were cut back, 0 bases at V and 0 bases at J, with 9 bases in the middle. Germline assignment: CDR1 SGDLS and CDR2 YYNGEE. This CDR3 is built from 15 residues. CDR3 DNA: TGTGCCAGCAGCGTAGCGGAACAGATGAACACTGAAGCTTTCTTT. This codes for CASSVAEQMNTEAFF.

This clonotype was seen only a few times. V and J are TRBV20-1 and TRBJ2-1; D possibly uses TRBD1 or TRBD2 (5 bases each). V lost 6 bases and J 2 bases, leaving 14 bases between the germline ends. CDR3 length equals 14 residues. Germline CDR1 is DFQATT and CDR2 is SNEGSKA (reference sequence). The CDR3 DNA reads TGCAGTGCCCTAGACCGGGACGCCTACAATGAGCAGTTCTTC. This gives the protein CSALDRDAYNEQFF.

The rearrangement links TRBV12-3 or TRBV12-4 to TRBJ1-1; no clear D. The CDR3 extends over 14 amino acids. V lost 6 bases and J lost 1, with 12 bases in between. CDR3 sequence: CASSSLYPNTEAFF. The CDR3 coding sequence is TGTGCCAGCAGCAGCCTATACCCGAACACTGAAGCTTTCTTT.

Ten or more counts support this clonotype. This chain joins TRBV5-1 and TRBJ1-1, with 7 bases aligning to TRBD1. Germline lookup yields CDR1 SGHRS and CDR2 YFSETQ. The CDR3 runs to 15 residues. J was trimmed by 4 bases and V by 0 bases; bases with no gene match: 6. CDR3 sequence reads: CASSLGTTGITEAFF. CDR3 bases: TGCGCCAGCAGCTTGGGCACGACAGGGATCACTGAAGCTTTCTTT.